This T cell receptor beta chain is from a study of cytomegalovirus exposure and HLA in healthy donors. Overall study findings and caveats: It was confirmed in vitro that three of the CMV-associated chains were specific for CMV antigens. The study listed some 160 cytomegalovirus-associated TCR beta chains. Many donors shared some public TCRs, even though most TCR sequences were rare.

It was the approximately 130-subject validation cohort, separate from the 666-subject first cohort, to which the donors belonged. This CDR3 spans 12 amino acids. Germline CDR1 and CDR2: LNHNV and YYDKDF (reference sequence). V lost 5 bases and J 5 bases, leaving 9 bases between the germline ends. Here immunoSEQ multiplex PCR was the method, and the copy in TCRdb shows in-frame clones only, minus some. The table lists about 74,000 clones, less than 95% of them singletons, with less than 2% in the top ten. With respect to this clone: Its antigen is undetermined.

The chain recombines TRBV15 with TRBJ2-5; D remains ambiguous. This receptor was identified in a woman aged 18-29 years in good health and CMV-seropositive. Sequencing was performed on PBMCs. CDR3 DNA: TGTGCCACCAGCCTTAATTCGGAGACCCAGTACTTC. Translating gives CATSLNSETQYF. The full variable domain, in which reference TRBV15 and TRBJ2-5 provide the parts outside the CDR3, is DAMVIQNPRYQVTQFGKPVTLSCSQTLNHNVMYWYQQKSSQAPKLLFHYYDKDFNNEADTPDNFQSRRPNTSFCFLDIRSPGLGDTAMYLCATSLNSETQYFGPGTRLLVL.